This TCR beta chain was profiled in a study of blood T cell repertoires in COVID-19. About the research overall: COVID-19 samples collected from the United States, Italy and Spain covered acute and convalescent phases. The analysed material was cDNA or gDNA that came from T cells, B-cell-depleted T cells, or PBMCs.

Per the original methods: The assay estimated nucleated cells by amplifying reference gene primers. Libraries were prepared by immunoSEQ multiplex PCR; TCRdb keeps only in-frame clonotypes and omits some of them. The D gene and trimming were derived from the DNA, and the V and J assignments and clone size from that table. The table shows 150,000 to 200,000 clones, with around nine tenths occurring only once. Material for sequencing was peripheral blood. This receptor was obtained from a woman between 18 and 29 years old who had recovered from COVID-19.

This CDR3 reads CASSLGQGVIDQPQHF. The DNA for the CDR3 is TGTGCCAGCAGCTTGGGACAGGGGGTGATTGATCAGCCCCAGCATTTT. This rearrangement joins TRBV5-8 to TRBJ1-5; 9 bases fit TRBD1. Germline lookup yields CDR1 SGHTS and CDR2 YDEGEE. The CDR3 is made up of 16 amino acids. Unmatched junction bases numbered 6, after V lost 0 bases and J lost 5 bases.